This T cell receptor (beta chain) appears in the sequencing data of a study of CD8+CD57+ T cells in acquired aplastic anemia. Background on the study: Sorted cells (CD4+ and CD8+) yielded DNA amounts that averaged about 3.1 ug. Where healthy donors were concerned, CD4+ cells averaged about 11 million reads. Overall study results and limits: About 30 CD8+ CDR3 sequences occurred in both the patients and the controls.

The V segment lost 3 bases and the J segment 5 bases; nucleotides outside the gene matches: 9. Germline V gene sequence: CDR1 SGHTA, CDR2 FQGNSA. The CDR3 covers 15 residues. Remarks on this clonotype: Antigen specificity is unknown.

Genomic DNA constituted the template upon which TCR beta VDJ and CDR3 profiling was performed. MiXCR, run by TCRdb on the reads, gives a single entry per CDR3 protein. The sample holds 98,000 or so distinct CDR3 sequences, approximately 49% seen once. Sequencing used sorted CD4+, CD8+, or CD8+CD57+ T cells (not recorded which) from PBMCs. The source of this sequence is a human donor in good health, serving as a control. J is TRBJ2-5 and V is TRBV7-2; 7 bases line up with TRBD2. The CDR3 reads CASSLSAAAGETQYF. CDR3 nucleotides: TGTGCCAGCAGCTTGTCCGCGGCAGCGGGGGAGACCCAGTACTTC.